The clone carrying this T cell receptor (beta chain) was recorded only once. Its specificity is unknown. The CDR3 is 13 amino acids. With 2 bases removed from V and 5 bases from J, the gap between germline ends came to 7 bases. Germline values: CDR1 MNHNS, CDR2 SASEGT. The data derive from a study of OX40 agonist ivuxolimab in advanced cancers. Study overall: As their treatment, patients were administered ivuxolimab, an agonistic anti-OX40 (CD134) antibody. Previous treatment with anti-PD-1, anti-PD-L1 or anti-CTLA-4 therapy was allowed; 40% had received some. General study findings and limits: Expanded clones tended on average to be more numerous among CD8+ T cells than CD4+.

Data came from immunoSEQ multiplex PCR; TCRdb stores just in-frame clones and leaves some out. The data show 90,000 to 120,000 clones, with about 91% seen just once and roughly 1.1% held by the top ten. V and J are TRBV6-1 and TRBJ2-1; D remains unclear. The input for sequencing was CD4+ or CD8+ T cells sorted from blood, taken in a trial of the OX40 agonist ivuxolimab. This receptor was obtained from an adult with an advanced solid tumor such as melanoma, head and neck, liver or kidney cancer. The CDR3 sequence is CASSETLHNEQFF. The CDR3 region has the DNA TGTGCCAGCAGTGAAACACTACACAATGAGCAGTTCTTC.